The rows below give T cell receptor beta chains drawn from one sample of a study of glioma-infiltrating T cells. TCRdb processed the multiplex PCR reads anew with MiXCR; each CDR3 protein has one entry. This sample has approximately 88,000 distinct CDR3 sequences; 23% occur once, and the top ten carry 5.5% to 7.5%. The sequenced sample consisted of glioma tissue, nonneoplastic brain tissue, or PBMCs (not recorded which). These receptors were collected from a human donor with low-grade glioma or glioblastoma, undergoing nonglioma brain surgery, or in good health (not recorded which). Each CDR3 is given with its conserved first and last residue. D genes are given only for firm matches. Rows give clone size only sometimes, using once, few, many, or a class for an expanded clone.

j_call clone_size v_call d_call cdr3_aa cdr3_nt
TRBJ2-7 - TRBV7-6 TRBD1 CASSKGQGWHEQYF TGTGCCAGCAGCAAAGGACAGGGTTGGCACGAGCAGTACTTC
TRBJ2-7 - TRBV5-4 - CASSSGVLYEQYF TGTGCCAGCAGCTCTGGCGTCCTGTACGAGCAGTACTTC
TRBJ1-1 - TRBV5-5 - CASSSNPRVLNTEAFF TGTGCCAGCAGCTCAAACCCCAGGGTTCTGAACACTGAAGCTTTCTTT
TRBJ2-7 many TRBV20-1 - CSARANGRSGEQYF TGCAGTGCTAGAGCGAACGGGCGTTCGGGCGAGCAGTACTTC
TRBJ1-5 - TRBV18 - CASSPDRNSNQPQHF TGTGCCAGCTCACCTGACAGGAATAGCAATCAGCCCCAGCATTTT
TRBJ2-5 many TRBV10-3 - CAISDPTEQETQYF TGTGCCATCAGTGACCCGACAGAGCAAGAGACCCAGTACTTC
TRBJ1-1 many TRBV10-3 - CAIGGGQLNTEAFF TGTGCCATCGGGGGAGGACAGTTGAACACTGAAGCTTTCTTT
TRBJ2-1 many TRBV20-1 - CSAAGGHNEQFF TGCAGTGCGGCGGGTGGGCACAATGAGCAGTTCTTC
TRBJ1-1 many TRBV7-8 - CASSSGVNTEAFF TGTGCCAGCAGCTCAGGAGTGAACACTGAAGCTTTCTTT
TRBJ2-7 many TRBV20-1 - CSAYDNYYEQYF TGCAGTGCTTATGACAACTACTACGAGCAGTACTTC
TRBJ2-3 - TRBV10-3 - CAISERTSDTQYF TGTGCCATCAGTGAGAGGACTTCAGATACGCAGTATTTT
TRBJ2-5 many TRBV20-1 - CSPTVGPYQETQYF TGCAGTCCTACTGTGGGGCCCTACCAAGAGACCCAGTACTTC
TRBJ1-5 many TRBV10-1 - CASSESRDSNQPQHF TGCGCCAGCAGTGAGTCGCGGGATAGCAATCAGCCCCAGCATTTT
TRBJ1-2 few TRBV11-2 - CASSLVTNYGYTF TGTGCCAGCAGCCTAGTCACTAACTATGGCTACACCTTC
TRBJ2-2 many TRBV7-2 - CASSLGVNTGELFF TGTGCCAGCAGCTTAGGAGTGAACACCGGGGAGCTGTTTTTT
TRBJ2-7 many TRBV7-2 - CASSLRGSYEQYF TGTGCCAGCAGCTTGCGGGGCTCCTACGAGCAGTACTTC
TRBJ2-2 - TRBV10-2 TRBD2 CASSEHGLAQNTGELFF TGCGCCAGCAGTGAACACGGACTAGCGCAAAACACCGGGGAGCTGTTTTTT
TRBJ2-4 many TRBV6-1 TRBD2 CASSPGTSGIQYF TGTGCCAGCAGCCCCGGGACTAGCGGGATTCAGTACTTC
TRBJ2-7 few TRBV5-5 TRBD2 CASRGGLAELYEQYF TGTGCCAGCAGGGGGGGACTAGCGGAGCTATACGAGCAGTACTTC
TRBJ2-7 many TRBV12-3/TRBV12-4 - CASSSGVGTYEQYF TGTGCCAGCAGCTCAGGGGTGGGGACCTACGAGCAGTACTTC
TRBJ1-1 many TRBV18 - CASSPVRSVTEAFF TGTGCCAGCTCACCAGTCAGGTCTGTCACTGAAGCTTTCTTT
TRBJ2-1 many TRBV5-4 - CASSLGGTGNEQFF TGTGCCAGCAGCTTGGGGGGTACCGGGAATGAGCAGTTCTTC
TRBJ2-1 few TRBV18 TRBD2 CASSEETRGGPRFF TGTGCCAGCTCAGAAGAGACGCGGGGGGGGCCAAGGTTCTTC
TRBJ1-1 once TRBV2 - CASQNSQANTEAFF TGTGCCAGCCAGAATTCCCAGGCCAACACTGAAGCTTTCTTT
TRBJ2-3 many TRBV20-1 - CSARDAGLRTDTQYF TGCAGTGCTAGAGATGCGGGATTGAGAACAGATACGCAGTATTTT
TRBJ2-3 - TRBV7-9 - CASSLFLGARTDTQYF TGTGCCAGCAGCTTATTTCTGGGGGCGCGCACAGATACGCAGTATTTT
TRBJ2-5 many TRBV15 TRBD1 CATSRQNTGGQETQYF TGTGCCACCAGCAGACAAAACACAGGGGGCCAAGAGACCCAGTACTTC
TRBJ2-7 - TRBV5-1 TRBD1 CASSLTGGVYEQYF TGCGCCAGCAGCTTGACAGGGGGAGTCTACGAGCAGTACTTC
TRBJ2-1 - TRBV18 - CASSPRQGSSYNEQFF TGTGCCAGCTCACCAAGGCAGGGGTCCTCGTACAATGAGCAGTTCTTC
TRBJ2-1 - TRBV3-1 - CASSQDRRTDYNEQFF TGTGCCAGCAGCCAGGATAGGAGGACTGACTACAATGAGCAGTTCTTC
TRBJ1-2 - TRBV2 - CASSEVPVTTNYGYTF TGTGCCAGCAGTGAAGTACCGGTAACAACTAACTATGGCTACACCTTC
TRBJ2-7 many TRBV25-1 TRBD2 CASSMEAGYEQYF TGTGCCAGCAGTATGGAAGCGGGGTACGAGCAGTACTTC
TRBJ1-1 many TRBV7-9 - CASSPRRGMSTEAFF TGTGCCAGCAGCCCGAGGAGGGGGATGTCTACTGAAGCTTTCTTT
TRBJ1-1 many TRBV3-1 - CASSLGFNAEAFF TGTGCCAGCAGCCTAGGGTTTAACGCTGAAGCTTTCTTT
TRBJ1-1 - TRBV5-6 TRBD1 CASSLTGANTEAFF TGTGCCAGCAGCTTGACAGGGGCGAACACTGAAGCTTTCTTT
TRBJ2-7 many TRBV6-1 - CASSPGALSSYEQYF TGTGCCAGCAGTCCCGGGGCTTTAAGCTCCTACGAGCAGTACTTC
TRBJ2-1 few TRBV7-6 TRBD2 CASSLRRLAGPNEQFF TGTGCCAGCAGCTTACGTCGACTAGCGGGACCCAATGAGCAGTTCTTC
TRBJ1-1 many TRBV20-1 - CSTQSGAAEAFF TGCAGTACCCAGTCGGGGGCCGCTGAAGCTTTCTTT
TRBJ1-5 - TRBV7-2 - CASSPHVGAYQPQHF TGTGCCAGCAGCCCCCACGTGGGGGCCTATCAGCCCCAGCATTTT
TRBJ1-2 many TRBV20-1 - CSAPTGSHGYTF TGCAGTGCTCCCACAGGGTCCCATGGCTACACCTTC
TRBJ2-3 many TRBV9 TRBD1 CASSGTGGRHTQYF TGTGCCAGCAGCGGGACAGGGGGACGACATACGCAGTATTTT
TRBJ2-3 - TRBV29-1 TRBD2 CSVAGLASTDMQYF TGCAGCGTCGCAGGACTAGCGTCTACAGATATGCAGTACTTT
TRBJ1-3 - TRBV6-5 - CASSYSGGVGQIVYGNTIYF TGTGCCAGCAGTTACTCTGGCGGAGTTGGACAAATAGTCTATGGAAACACCATATATTTT
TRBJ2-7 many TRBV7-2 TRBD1 CASSRQGYYEQYF TGTGCCAGCAGCCGACAGGGCTACTACGAGCAGTACTTC